This T cell receptor (beta chain) was found in a study of shared clonotypes between healthy human individuals. Whole-study context: The composition of the donors was a couple of women and a few men aged 18 to 49.

Per the original methods: From ImmunoSEQ came sequences covering only the junction and carrying no quality scores, so filtering differed. Clones were sequenced by immunoSEQ multiplex PCR, and TCRdb holds only the in-frame ones, with some missing. The DNA was the basis for D and trimming; V, J and clone size are from that table. The sample has some 490,000 clones; roughly 80% are singletons. Germline V CDR1 and CDR2: SGHNT, YYREEE (reference sequence). With 4 bases removed from V and 0 bases from J, the gap between germline ends came to 14 bases. This CDR3 contains 15 residues. Caucasian adults living in Nashville, Tennessee, provided all samples. Extraction of genomic DNA in unsorted samples used roughly 93 million PBMCs.

The chain carries TRBV5-4 and TRBJ2-7, with D possibly being TRBD1 (5 bases). This sequence originates from a woman aged 40 to 50 in good health. Some clones in this sample may be carry-over from other donors' samples. Sequenced material: PBMCs. CDR3 in amino acids: CASSPKGPSSYEQYF. CDR3 DNA sequence: TGTGCCAGCAGCCCCAAGGGGCCCAGCTCCTACGAGCAGTACTTC. The full variable domain, its missing parts supplied by reference TRBV5-4 and TRBJ2-7, is ETGVTQSPTHLIKTRGQQVTLRCSSQSGHNTVSWYQQALGQGPQFIFQYYREEENGRGNFPPRFSGLQFPNYSSELNVNALELDDSALYLCASSPKGPSSYEQYFGPGTRLTVT.